This is a list of T cell receptor beta chains from one sample in a study of T cells in Graves' hyperthyroidism and ophthalmopathy. TCRdb re-analysed the multiplex PCR reads in MiXCR, keeping a single row per CDR3 protein. The sample has roughly 510,000 distinct CDR3 sequences, less than 25% seen once; the top ten hold about a quarter. The sample was blood. The origin of the receptors is a man between 18 and 35 years old with Graves' hyperthyroidism. CDR3s include the opening cysteine and the closing phenylalanine or tryptophan. Fields, in order: clone size, D gene, J gene, V gene, CDR3 DNA, CDR3 protein. A D gene is named only where the DNA matches it firmly. Not all rows give a size; the values are once, few, many and, for expanded clones, a class.

many,NA,TRBJ2-7,TRBV11-2,TGTGCCAGCAGCATATATACAGGGAGCTCCTACGAGCAGTACTTC,CASSIYTGSSYEQYF
NA,NA,TRBJ1-5,TRBV12-3/TRBV12-4,TGTGCCAGCAGTTCCCCGGGACATCCTAATCAGCCCCAGCATTTT,CASSSPGHPNQPQHF
many,TRBD1,TRBJ2-7,TRBV27,TGTGCCAGCAGTTTATTGGGGACAGGGGGCCTCAACGAGCAGTACTTC,CASSLLGTGGLNEQYF
many,NA,TRBJ1-5,TRBV12-3/TRBV12-4,TGTGCCAGCAGTTCCCCCACAGGGTCGAGCAATCAGCCCCAGCATTTT,CASSSPTGSSNQPQHF
many,NA,TRBJ1-1,TRBV6-5,TGTGCCAGCAGTTACTATGACTCTGGGGTCGCTTTCTTT,CASSYYDSGVAFF
many,NA,TRBJ1-5,TRBV5-6,TGTGCCAGCAGCGGGGCTGGTGAGTATCAGCCCCAGCATTTT,CASSGAGEYQPQHF
many,NA,TRBJ2-5,TRBV7-2,TGTGCCAGCAACCGCCGGGGGCAAGAGACCCAGTACTTC,CASNRRGQETQYF
NA,NA,TRBJ1-1,TRBV19,TGTGCCAGTAGTATACAAGTAAGAGTCCCCGGGGGCACTGAAGCTTTCTTT,CASSIQVRVPGGTEAFF
many,TRBD2,TRBJ2-7,TRBV20-1,TGCAGTGCCCGGCGTCCGGGGACTAGCGGGGGACTAGACGAGCAGTACTTC,CSARRPGTSGGLDEQYF
many,NA,TRBJ2-7,TRBV9,TGTGCCAGCAGCGTTGGGGGCCTGGCCTCCTACGAGCAGTACTTC,CASSVGGLASYEQYF
many,NA,TRBJ1-2,TRBV19,TGTGCCAGTAGGATACCGGGACTGCTAGGCTACACCTTC,CASRIPGLLGYTF
NA,TRBD2,TRBJ2-3,TRBV5-1,TGCGCCAGCAGTACACTAGCGGGGGGCACAGATACGCAGTATTTT,CASSTLAGGTDTQYF
many,TRBD1,TRBJ1-6,TRBV6-1,TGTGCCAGCAGTGAAGCGATGGCGGGACAGAGAGGGACCTATAATTCACCCCTCCACTTT,CASSEAMAGQRGTYNSPLHF
few,NA,TRBJ2-4,TRBV12-3/TRBV12-4,TGTGCCAGCAGTTTTGGAGGGGGAAACATTCAGTACTTC,CASSFGGGNIQYF
few,NA,TRBJ2-7,TRBV12-3/TRBV12-4,TGTGCCAGCAGTTCCAGCCGGACGCACTACGAGCAGTACTTC,CASSSSRTHYEQYF
many,NA,TRBJ1-1,TRBV12-3/TRBV12-4,TGTGCCAGCCGAGCGGGGGACACTGAAGCTTTCTTT,CASRAGDTEAFF
many,TRBD2,TRBJ2-7,TRBV20-1,TGCAGTGCCCCCGGGACTAGCGGGGGGGCTCACGAGCAGTACTTC,CSAPGTSGGAHEQYF
NA,NA,TRBJ2-7,TRBV7-2,TGTGCCAGCAGCTTAGCCGCCGTCCCGGGACACATCGAGCAGTACTTC,CASSLAAVPGHIEQYF
many,NA,TRBJ2-5,TRBV20-1,TGCAGTGCTAGTAGAGTACAGGAAGAGACCCAGTACTTC,CSASRVQEETQYF
NA,NA,TRBJ1-2,TRBV30,TGTGCCGCCAGCGGGGAAGGAAGCCTCTATGGCTACACCTTC,CAASGEGSLYGYTF
many,NA,TRBJ2-7,TRBV24-1,TGTGCCACCAGTGATTTAGGATACGAGCAGTACTTC,CATSDLGYEQYF
few,TRBD1,TRBJ2-2,TRBV6-1,TGTGCCAGCAGTACCAGGACAGGGGCGTCCGGGGAGCTGTTTTTT,CASSTRTGASGELFF
many,NA,TRBJ1-5,TRBV6-1,TGTGCCAGCACCCCCGGCGAGGGAGGGAAGGCGAATCAGCCCCAGCATTTT,CASTPGEGGKANQPQHF
many,NA,TRBJ2-5,TRBV28,TGTGCCAGCAGCCCCTCGGGGTCCGAGGAGACCCAGTACTTC,CASSPSGSEETQYF
many,TRBD1,TRBJ2-7,TRBV2,TGTGCCAGCAGTGAAACAGGGGGAACCTACGAGCAGTACTTC,CASSETGGTYEQYF
many,NA,TRBJ2-7,TRBV10-2,TGCGCCAGCAGTGAGTCTTCAGGGTCCTACGAGCAGTACTTC,CASSESSGSYEQYF
NA,TRBD1,TRBJ2-5,TRBV10-3,TGTGCCATCAGTGCCTCCGGGACAGGGGCCGAGACCCAGTACTTC,CAISASGTGAETQYF
NA,TRBD1,TRBJ1-6,TRBV15,TGTGCCACCAGCAGAGGAGGGGGCGATTCACCCCTCCACTTT,CATSRGGGDSPLHF
many,NA,TRBJ1-2,TRBV28,TGTGCCGCGGGGAGGGGGTATGGCTACACCTTC,CAAGRGYGYTF
NA,TRBD1,TRBJ1-5,TRBV24-1,TGTGCCACCTCGACAGGGGGTAATCAGCCCCAGCATTTT,CATSTGGNQPQHF
many,NA,TRBJ2-7,TRBV20-1,TGCAGTGCAACCCCCGGGACGGCCTTCTACGAGCAGTACTTC,CSATPGTAFYEQYF
NA,NA,TRBJ2-5,TRBV20-1,TGCAGTGCTAGTGAGCTTTGGGAGACCCAGTACTTC,CSASELWETQYF
few,NA,TRBJ1-2,TRBV12-3/TRBV12-4,TGTGCCAGCAGCCACGCAAGGCTGTCTTACGGCTACACCTTC,CASSHARLSYGYTF
NA,NA,TRBJ1-5,TRBV6-2/TRBV6-3,TGTGCCAGCCTCAAACTTTTTCGTCAGGTCTCCGGCAATCAGCCCCAGCATTTT,CASLKLFRQVSGNQPQHF
many,NA,TRBJ1-1,TRBV28,TGTGCCAGCAGTTTTCGGACGTGGACGAACACTGAAGCTTTCTTT,CASSFRTWTNTEAFF
many,TRBD2,TRBJ2-5,TRBV6-5,TGTGCCAGCAGTTACTCCCGACTAGCTCAAGAGACCCAGTACTTC,CASSYSRLAQETQYF
NA,TRBD2,TRBJ2-7,TRBV28,TGTGCCAGCAGTTTACGGACTAGCGGGGGGCCCGACGAGCAGTACTTC,CASSLRTSGGPDEQYF
few,NA,TRBJ2-3,TRBV28,TGTGCCAGCAGTTGGGGTTTACGAGATACGCAGTATTTT,CASSWGLRDTQYF
many,TRBD1,TRBJ1-3,TRBV20-1,TGCAGTGCTAGCGGTACTGACAGGGGCTCTGGAAACACCATATATTTT,CSASGTDRGSGNTIYF
few,TRBD2,TRBJ2-7,TRBV11-2,TGTGCCAGCAGCTTAGTTGCGGGACCGGGAGGTTACGAGCAGTACTTC,CASSLVAGPGGYEQYF
NA,NA,TRBJ1-1,TRBV9,TGTGCCAGCAGCGCCGGGACAAGAAGTCGTCGTGAAGCTTTCTTT,CASSAGTRSRREAFF
NA,NA,TRBJ1-2,TRBV6-5,TGTGCCAGCAGTTCCTCCTCCGGTAGGGCCTCCTATGGCTACACCTTC,CASSSSSGRASYGYTF
few,TRBD2,TRBJ2-5,TRBV6-5,TGTGCCAGCAGTTACTTCCTAGGCGGGGGACAAGAGACCCAGTACTTC,CASSYFLGGGQETQYF
many,TRBD1,TRBJ2-5,TRBV28,TGTGCCAGCAGCCGTTCCGGGACAGTCGAGACCCAGTACTTC,CASSRSGTVETQYF
many,NA,TRBJ2-7,TRBV12-3/TRBV12-4,TGTGCCAGCAGCCCCGGACCCTACGAGCAGTACTTC,CASSPGPYEQYF
many,TRBD1,TRBJ1-5,TRBV12-3/TRBV12-4,TGTGCCAGCAGTCCCACAGGGGTCGATCAGCCCCAGCATTTT,CASSPTGVDQPQHF
many,NA,TRBJ2-7,TRBV7-6,TGTGCCAGCAGCTATGCGGGCCGCGAGCAGTACTTC,CASSYAGREQYF
many,NA,TRBJ1-2,TRBV20-1,TGCAGTGCTCCCGGGCCGCCTGATGGCTACACCTTC,CSAPGPPDGYTF
many,TRBD1,TRBJ2-5,TRBV29-1,TGCAGCGTTACCAAACCCGGGACAGGGGAAACCCAGTACTTC,CSVTKPGTGETQYF
many,TRBD1,TRBJ1-3,TRBV30,TGTGCCTGGACGACAGGGGGCCGAAACACCATATATTTT,CAWTTGGRNTIYF
many,NA,TRBJ1-2,TRBV7-2,TGTGCCAGCAGCTTAGAGCGGGGGACTATGATTCGCTACACCTTC,CASSLERGTMIRYTF
few,TRBD1,TRBJ1-2,TRBV4-1,TGCGCCAGCAGCCGAGATTCCAGGGGGCAATTTGGCTACACCTTC,CASSRDSRGQFGYTF
few,NA,TRBJ2-2,TRBV29-1,TGCAGCGTTAGGCTGAGTCCGACCGGGGAGCTGTTTTTT,CSVRLSPTGELFF